This TCR beta chain stems from a study of CD8 T cells in ankylosing spondylitis. Study-wide findings and caveats: A TCR beta motif made of several highly homologous variants seemed typical of ankylosing spondylitis blood.

This CDR3 comprises 15 residues. V shed 6 bases, J shed 3 bases, and the junction held 8 bases outside the gene matches. MiXCR was run by TCRdb on the 5' RACE reads, yielding one entry per CDR3 protein. The sample contains about 800,000 distinct CDR3 sequences, roughly 10% of which appear only once. Ten or more counts support this clonotype. Its antigen is not identified. Sequenced material: blood, either unsorted or a sorted T cell fraction (not recorded which). The TCR sequence derives from a male donor with ankylosing spondylitis. The chain employs TRBV12-3 or TRBV12-4 and TRBJ1-1; 9 nucleotides match TRBD1. CDR3 protein: CASRNRGPGYTEAFF. In DNA form, the CDR3 reads TGTGCCAGCAGAAACAGGGGGCCCGGGTACACTGAAGCTTTCTTT.